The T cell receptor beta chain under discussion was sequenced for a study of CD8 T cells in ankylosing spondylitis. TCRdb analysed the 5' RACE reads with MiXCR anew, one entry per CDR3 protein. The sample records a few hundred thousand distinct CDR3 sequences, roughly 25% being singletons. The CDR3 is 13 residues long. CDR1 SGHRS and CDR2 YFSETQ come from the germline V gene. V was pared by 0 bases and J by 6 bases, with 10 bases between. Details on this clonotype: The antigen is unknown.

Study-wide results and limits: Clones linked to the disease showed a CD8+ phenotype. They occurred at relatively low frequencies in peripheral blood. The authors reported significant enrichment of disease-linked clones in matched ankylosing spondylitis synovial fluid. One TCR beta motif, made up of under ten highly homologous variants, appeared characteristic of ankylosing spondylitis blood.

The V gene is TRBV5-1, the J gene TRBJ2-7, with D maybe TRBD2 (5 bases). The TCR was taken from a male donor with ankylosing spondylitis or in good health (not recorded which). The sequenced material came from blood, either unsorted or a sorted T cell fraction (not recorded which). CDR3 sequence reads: CASSLAGVGEQYF. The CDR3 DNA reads TGCGCCAGCAGCTTGGCCGGGGTGGGCGAGCAGTACTTC.